This is a list of T cell receptor beta chains from one sample in a study of cytomegalovirus exposure and HLA in healthy donors. The method was immunoSEQ multiplex PCR; TCRdb's version includes in-frame clones alone and lacks a portion of them. The table has some 180,000 clones, 77% seen once. Sequencing was done on a sample of PBMCs. The receptors derive from a woman aged 60-75 years in good health and CMV-seropositive. Each CDR3 is given without its conserved first and last residue. The order of the fields is CDR3 length, V gene, J gene, CDR3 protein.

cdr3_length: 11
v_call: TRBV10-3
j_call: TRBJ1-5
cdr3_aa: AISEIVDQPQH

cdr3_length: 10
v_call: TRBV9
j_call: TRBJ2-7
cdr3_aa: ASSAISGEQY

cdr3_length: 11
v_call: TRBV29-1
j_call: TRBJ1-1
cdr3_aa: SVERQMNTEAF

cdr3_length: 12
v_call: TRBV5-1
j_call: TRBJ1-5
cdr3_aa: ASSTGDSNQPQH

cdr3_length: 13
v_call: TRBV19
j_call: TRBJ1-4
cdr3_aa: ASSIDGQGGEKLF

cdr3_length: 14
v_call: TRBV7-2
j_call: TRBJ2-7
cdr3_aa: ASSLGRASASYEQY

cdr3_length: 11
v_call: TRBV5-4
j_call: TRBJ2-3
cdr3_aa: ASSPGLADTQY

cdr3_length: 14
v_call: TRBV28
j_call: TRBJ2-1
cdr3_aa: ASREPGQGFLNEQF

cdr3_length: 12
v_call: TRBV10-3
j_call: TRBJ2-3
cdr3_aa: AIRTGGAVDTQY

cdr3_length: 11
v_call: TRBV6-4
j_call: TRBJ2-7
cdr3_aa: ASSVAPFHEQY

cdr3_length: 13
v_call: TRBV9
j_call: TRBJ2-3
cdr3_aa: ASSVGSRSTDTQY

cdr3_length: 12
v_call: TRBV5-5
j_call: TRBJ1-1
cdr3_aa: ASSLRQGNTEAF